The 24 T cell receptor beta chains below come from one sample, sequenced in a study of Ad26.COV2.S vaccination and SARS-CoV-2 variants. The data were produced by immunoSEQ multiplex PCR, yet TCRdb's version contains in-frame clones alone and is incomplete. In the table there are 300,000 to 400,000 clones, roughly 90% of which are singletons. Treatment reported: some 20 received Ad26.COV2.S at low or high dose, single or two shots; 5 received placebo; per-sample allocation not given. All samples were drawn on day 63, counting from the first vaccine or placebo injection. The material was peripheral blood, obtained in a trial of Ad26.COV2.S vaccine versus placebo. These TCRs come from a person between 18 and 65 years old who received the Ad26.COV2.S COVID-19 vaccine or a placebo.

The chain joins TRBV18 to TRBJ2-5; D gene unclear. The germline gives CDR1 KGHSH, CDR2 LQKENI. This CDR3 has 13 amino acids. V lost 4 bases to trimming and J lost 5 bases, with 11 bases between them. In DNA, the CDR3 is TGTGCCAGCTCACAGGCAGGAGTTGAGACCCAGTACTTC. Protein: CASSQAGVETQYF.

The CDR3 DNA is TGTGCCAGCAGCCATGGCAGGGTGAGGAACACTGAAGCTTTCTTT. Translating it yields CASSHGRVRNTEAFF. The chain carries TRBV5-6 and TRBJ1-1; possible D gene TRBD1, 5 bases. Germline values: CDR1 SGHDT, CDR2 YYEEEE. The CDR3 extends over 15 amino acids. V lost 4 bases and J lost 1, with 14 bases in between.

The rearrangement uses TRBV7-9 and TRBJ1-1; no clear D gene. V was clipped by 1 base and J by 10 bases, with 7 bases between them. The V gene's germline CDR1 is SEHNR and CDR2 FQNEAQ (reference sequence). This CDR3 comprises 11 residues. This CDR3 is CASSLGVRAFF. CDR3 coding DNA: TGTGCCAGCAGCTTAGGGGTGAGAGCTTTCTTT. Drawing the rest from reference TRBV7-9 and TRBJ1-1, the complete variable domain is DTGVSQNPRHKITKRGQNVTFRCDPISEHNRLYWYRQTLGQGPEFLTYFQNEAQLEKSRLLSDRFSAERPKGSFSTLEIQRTEQGDSAMYLCASSLGVRAFFGQGTRLTVV.

The chain has TRBV7-8 and TRBJ1-1; weak D call: TRBD1 (5 bases). Germline V gene data show CDR1 as SGHVS and CDR2 as FQNEAQ. This CDR3 region has 14 residues. V gave up 5 bases and J gave up 6 bases, with 16 bases separating them. The CDR3 DNA reads TGTGCCAGCAGCAAATACGGGGACCTGGCTGAAGCTTTCTTT. This codes for CASSKYGDLAEAFF. Full variable domain (missing parts from reference TRBV7-8 and TRBJ1-1): GAGVSQSPRYKVAKRGQDVALRCDPISGHVSLFWYQQALGQGPEFLTYFQNEAQLDKSGLPSDRFFAERPEGSVSTLKIQRTQQEDSAVYLCASSKYGDLAEAFFGQGTRLTVV.

The chain couples TRBV5-8 to TRBJ2-5, with 8 bases lining up with TRBD2. The CDR3 runs to 16 residues. Germline V CDR1 and CDR2: SGHTS, YDEGEE. Germline trimming cut 0 bases from V and 5 bases from J; bases unmatched to any gene: 9. As DNA, the CDR3 is TGTGCCAGCAGCTTGGAGGGCGGGGGGCCACAGGAGACCCAGTACTTC. Translated, it gives CASSLEGGGPQETQYF.

The chain links TRBV28 to TRBJ2-7; D is perhaps TRBD1 (6 bases). Per germline, CDR1 MDHEN and CDR2 SYDVKM. V lost 6 bases, J lost 4 bases, and 16 bases lay in between. The CDR3 is made up of 14 amino acids. CDR3 sequence: CASRVQGSGYEQYF. CDR3 coding DNA: TGTGCCAGCAGGGTACAGGGATCTGGATACGAGCAGTACTTC.

V usage is TRBV18 and J usage is TRBJ1-3; unclear D gene. This CDR3 has 18 residues. The V gene's germline CDR1 is KGHSH and CDR2 LQKENI. Trimming took 4 bases from V and 0 from J, leaving 19 bases between them. CDR3 nucleotides: TGTGCCAGCTCACTCAATCTACCGGACGGGAGCTCTGGAAACACCATATATTTT. It specifies CASSLNLPDGSSGNTIYF.

The chain joins TRBV27 to TRBJ2-1, with TRBD1 matching 8 bases. The trim removed 4 bases at V and 7 bases at J, leaving 9 bases unmatched. CDR3 size: 15 residues. Germline V gives CDR1 MNHEY, CDR2 SMNVEV (reference sequence). This CDR3 reads CASSSTGTGPNEQFF. The CDR3 DNA is TGTGCCAGCAGTTCAACCGGGACAGGACCAAATGAGCAGTTCTTC.

V usage is TRBV4-3 and J usage is TRBJ2-1; D is ambiguous. CDR1 LGHNA and CDR2 YSLEER come from the germline V gene. V gave up 1 base and J gave up 9 bases, with 19 bases separating them. The CDR3 loop spans 16 amino acids. CDR3 sequence (DNA): TGCGCCAGCAGCCAAGGATTCGCAGGAGCCCTGGGTGAGCAGTTCTTC. The encoded protein is CASSQGFAGALGEQFF.

Many counts were recorded for this clone. V gene TRBV5-6 combines with J gene TRBJ2-7; D remains unclear. V lost 2 bases, J lost 4 bases, and 10 bases lay in between. This CDR3 region has 13 residues. The germline CDR1 and CDR2 sequences are SGHDT and YYEEEE. The CDR3 nucleotides are TGTGCCAGCAGCTTCGTGGGATCGTACGAGCAGTACTTC. It codes for CASSFVGSYEQYF.

The count of this clone is one. CDR3 sequence (DNA): TGTGCCACCGCCTTACGGGGGCAGGTGAACACTGAAGCTTTCTTT. The encoded protein is CATALRGQVNTEAFF. This chain links TRBV6-4 with TRBJ1-1, with TRBD1 as a possible D gene (6 bases). Trimming pared 10 bases from V and 0 bases from J, leaving 18 bases between. The CDR3 covers 15 residues. Per the germline V gene, CDR1 is MRHNA and CDR2 is SNTAGT.

The chain is built from TRBV4-1 and TRBJ1-5; 8 bases align to TRBD1. Germline-derived CDR1 and CDR2 are MGHRA and YSYEKL. The CDR3 has 16 residues. With V trimmed by 0 bases and J by 2 bases, 3 bases remained unmatched. The CDR3 reads CASSQEPGQGNQPQHF. In DNA, the CDR3 is TGCGCCAGCAGCCAAGAACCGGGACAGGGCAATCAGCCCCAGCATTTT.

The chain recombines TRBV24-1 with TRBJ2-2; 9 bases are a match to TRBD2. Germline-derived CDR1 and CDR2 are KGHDR and SFDVKD. After removal of 4 bases from V and 1 base from J, the junction contained 6 bases not matched to a gene. The CDR3 has 17 residues. DNA for the CDR3: TGTGCCACCAGTGACCCACTGACTAGCGGGAACACCGGGGAGCTGTTTTTT. Its protein is CATSDPLTSGNTGELFF.

This clone is a singleton in its sample. This chain connects TRBV11-2 to TRBJ2-3, with D possibly called TRBD1 or TRBD2 (6 bases each). There are 15 residues in the CDR3. V lost 2 bases, J lost 1 base, and 10 bases lay in between. CDR1 and CDR2 from the germline V gene are SGHAT and FQNNGV. The CDR3 DNA follows: TGTGCCAGCAGCTTATGGGGGGCGGGCACAGATACGCAGTATTTT. Its protein product is CASSLWGAGTDTQYF.

The chain employs TRBV11-2 and TRBJ1-2, with 8 bases matching TRBD1. CDR3 length equals 14 residues. Germline CDR1 reads SGHAT; CDR2 reads FQNNGV. After removal of 5 bases from V and 7 bases from J, the junction contained 9 bases not matched to a gene. The CDR3: CASSPEQGVRGYTF. CDR3 nucleotides: TGTGCCAGCAGCCCCGAACAGGGGGTCCGTGGCTACACCTTC.

The chain links TRBV7-2 to TRBJ2-1, with 10 bases fitting TRBD2. The V gene end was trimmed by 5 bases and the J gene end by 4 bases; junction bases not matched to a gene: 11. Germline V gives CDR1 SGHTA, CDR2 FQGNSA. The CDR3 loop spans 17 amino acids. This CDR3 reads CASSPRRSGGTYNEQFF. The CDR3 DNA sequence: TGTGCCAGCAGCCCCCGGCGTAGCGGGGGGACTTACAATGAGCAGTTCTTC. The whole variable domain, filled in from reference TRBV7-2 and TRBJ2-1, reads GAGVSQSPSNKVTEKGKDVELRCDPISGHTALYWYRQSLGQGLEFLIYFQGNSAPDKSGLPSDRFSAERTGGSVSTLTIQRTQQEDSAVYLCASSPRRSGGTYNEQFFGPGTRLTVL.

The J gene is TRBJ2-1, the V gene TRBV30; D unclear. Trimming stripped 2 bases from V and 9 bases from J, with 8 bases between. The CDR3 extends over 11 amino acids. CDR1 and CDR2 from the germline V gene are GTSNPN and SVGIG (reference sequence). The CDR3, as DNA: TGTGCCTGGAGTCAGCTAGGTGAGCAGTTCTTC. It specifies CAWSQLGEQFF.

This chain connects TRBV19 to TRBJ1-2; D is uncertain. Germline-derived CDR1 and CDR2 are LNHDA and SQIVND (reference sequence). This CDR3 comprises 12 residues. V was pared by 3 bases and J by 4 bases, with 6 bases between. The CDR3, as DNA: TGTGCCAGTAGTATGGCTCCCTATGGCTACACCTTC. Translation gives CASSMAPYGYTF.

The CDR3 spells CAGSREETQYF. The CDR3 DNA follows: TGTGCCGGCTCCAGGGAAGAGACCCAGTACTTC. V gene TRBV2 combines with J gene TRBJ2-5; D might be TRBD1 (5 bases). CDR1 and CDR2 (germline): SNHLY, FYNNEI. The germline V and J ends were trimmed by 11 bases and 3 bases, with 10 bases remaining between them. The CDR3 totals 11 residues.

The chain links TRBV30 to TRBJ2-5; the D gene is possibly TRBD1 (6 bases). This CDR3 contains 15 residues. Trimming pared 2 bases from V and 1 base from J, leaving 14 bases between. The germline V gene has CDR1 GTSNPN and CDR2 SVGIG (reference sequence). The CDR3 nucleotides read TGTGCCTGGAGTCTCGTCGGGACACGCCAAGAGACCCAGTACTTC. Amino acids: CAWSLVGTRQETQYF.

This chain joins TRBV7-9 and TRBJ1-1; D gene uncertain. CDR3 length: 12 amino acids. In germline, CDR1 is SEHNR, CDR2 FQNEAQ (reference sequence). Between the trimmed V and J ends, which lost 6 bases and 9 bases, there was a span of 14 bases. The DNA for the CDR3 is TGTGCCAGCAGTCCCCGGGAGTCTCAAGCTTTCTTT. Its translation is CASSPRESQAFF. Based on the CDR3 plus reference TRBV7-9 and TRBJ1-1, the full variable domain is DTGVSQNPRHKITKRGQNVTFRCDPISEHNRLYWYRQTLGQGPEFLTYFQNEAQLEKSRLLSDRFSAERPKGSFSTLEIQRTEQGDSAMYLCASSPRESQAFFGQGTRLTVV.

The chain uses TRBV5-1 and TRBJ2-2, with a possible D match to TRBD2 (6 bases). This CDR3 is built from 16 residues. Looked up from germline, CDR1 is SGHRS and CDR2 is YFSETQ. Between the trimmed V and J ends, which lost 0 bases and 4 bases, there was a span of 13 bases. CDR3 loop: CASSLVSGGSTGELFF. The CDR3 DNA follows: TGCGCCAGCAGCTTGGTTTCCGGGGGAAGCACCGGGGAGCTGTTTTTT.

The chain is built from TRBV27 and TRBJ2-1; D tentatively reads TRBD1 or TRBD2 (5 bases each). CDR3 length equals 15 residues. V was shortened by 6 bases and J by 9 bases, with 21 bases between the two germline ends. Per the germline V gene, CDR1 is MNHEY and CDR2 is SMNVEV (reference sequence). The CDR3 reads CASRRGWGLNSEQFF. CDR3 coding DNA: TGTGCCAGCAGACGAGGATGGGGGTTGAACAGTGAGCAGTTCTTC.

The J gene is TRBJ1-5, the V gene TRBV28; no reliable D call. Germline assignment: CDR1 MDHEN and CDR2 SYDVKM. The CDR3 has 17 amino acids. V lost 3 bases and J 1 base, leaving 16 bases between the germline ends. CDR3 in DNA: TGTGCCAGCAGTTTGCCCGCGTCCGGTTCAAGCAATCAGCCCCAGCATTTT. The encoded protein is CASSLPASGSSNQPQHF.